The entry below describes one T cell receptor beta chain. This clonotype has ten or more counts. Its binding antigen is unknown. Base qualities were left out, and no much larger clone turns up one base away. The cysteine opens and the phenylalanine closes a CDR3 of 15 amino acids. The entry retains the CDR3 DNA only, 45 bases that are in frame from base 1. The germline V gene gives CDR1 as SGHTA and CDR2 as FQGNSA. V is reduced by 5 bases and J by 6 bases, leaving a spacing of 16 bases between them. Library prep was done by RACE. Sequenced on a NextSeq 500. During library preparation, unique molecular identifiers were attached to individual cDNA molecules so that TCRs could be counted in a quantitative, reproducible way. From each blood RNA sample, both TCR alpha and TCR beta chains were sequenced. From the authors' description of their analysis: Samples had a median of about 96,000 TCRs, with a range from roughly 23,224 to 700,000. V, J and CDR3 annotation of the TCR reads was carried out using the Decombinator software suite. To make PS versus PT1 abundance plots, every sample was subsampled to the same number of TCRs (28,000). TCRs were defined as expanded if absent before sensitization and observed at least eight times at the 2-week time point. Clones were called with MiXCR by TCRdb after fastp trimmed the public reads at Q25, and only in-frame beta chains were retained. Each entry is one CDR3 protein sequence, shown with its most common DNA and genes. The V and J calls reflect TCRdb's pipeline rather than the authors' work. The sample includes 50,000 or so distinct CDR3 sequences, with 9.3% observed a single time. Of the sample, roughly 4.1% falls within the top ten clones.

The time point label of this sample denotes: patch test 1, 2 weeks after DPC sensitization. What this sample's treatment or condition label stands for: therapeutic diphenylcyclopropenone sensitization with weekly scalp DPC. At each patch-test visit, blood was drawn before the patch test was applied. Eligible patients were aged 18 to 70, diagnosed with alopecia, deemed suitable for DPC therapy, and excluded if pregnant. Total RNA was extracted from unfractionated whole blood collected in Tempus Blood RNA tubes. This entry comes from a study of human T cells and chemical hapten exposure (dated by TCRdb to the early 2020s). Turning to the overall study: For sensitization, 2% DPC in acetone was applied to a roughly 2 cm by roughly 2 cm area of upper inner arm skin. Throughout the roughly 24-week study period, patients were also given weekly therapeutic DPC doses on the scalp. Blood for TCR sequencing was provided by twenty-nine alopecia patients at one to four time points (pre-sensitization, 2, 6 and 24 weeks). Patch testing on the upper back used Finn chambers containing 0.01% DPC, with scoring done after 6 days according to International Contact Dermatitis Research Group standards. The libraries were sequenced as a pool, and the TCR yield per sample differed mostly because of small variations in library volumes within the pool. The mostly female patient cohort included alopecia areata with under or over 50% scalp involvement, alopecia totalis and alopecia universalis. Blood samples were taken from patients before sensitization (week 0) and at 2, 6 and about 24 weeks after DPC sensitization. In alopecia patients, the study followed how the peripheral blood TCR repertoire changed in vivo over primary and secondary sensitization to diphenylcyclopropenone (DPC), a hapten.

Broader findings and caveats from the paper: After repeated subsampling, the strength of the expansion versus patch-test correlation and the threshold at which it became significant changed. Significantly more large CDR3 similarity clusters were formed by expanded TCRs than by pre-sensitization or healthy control sets, consistent with antigen-driven responses. Patch test score correlated positively with the number of PT1 expanded TCRs, reaching significance at thresholds 8, 16 and 32 but not at 4. The number of TCRs above 1 in 1000 frequency did not change with DPC sensitization; there was no evidence of global repertoire structure alterations. Because all patients had alopecia, a presumed autoimmune disease, the immune response of the patients might differ from that of healthy individuals.

The clonotype was recovered from a woman in her forties or fifties with alopecia areata. Some clones in this sample may be carry-over from other donors' samples. In this chain, TRBV7-2 is recombined with TRBJ1-4, and TRBD1 may be the D gene, going by 5 matching bases. Sample: whole blood, taken in connection with sensitization to the hapten diphenylcyclopropenone (DPC). This receptor has the CDR3 CASSPKTGTHEKLFF. The nucleotide sequence is given as TGTGCCAGCAGCCCCAAAACCGGGACCCATGAAAAACTGTTTTTT.